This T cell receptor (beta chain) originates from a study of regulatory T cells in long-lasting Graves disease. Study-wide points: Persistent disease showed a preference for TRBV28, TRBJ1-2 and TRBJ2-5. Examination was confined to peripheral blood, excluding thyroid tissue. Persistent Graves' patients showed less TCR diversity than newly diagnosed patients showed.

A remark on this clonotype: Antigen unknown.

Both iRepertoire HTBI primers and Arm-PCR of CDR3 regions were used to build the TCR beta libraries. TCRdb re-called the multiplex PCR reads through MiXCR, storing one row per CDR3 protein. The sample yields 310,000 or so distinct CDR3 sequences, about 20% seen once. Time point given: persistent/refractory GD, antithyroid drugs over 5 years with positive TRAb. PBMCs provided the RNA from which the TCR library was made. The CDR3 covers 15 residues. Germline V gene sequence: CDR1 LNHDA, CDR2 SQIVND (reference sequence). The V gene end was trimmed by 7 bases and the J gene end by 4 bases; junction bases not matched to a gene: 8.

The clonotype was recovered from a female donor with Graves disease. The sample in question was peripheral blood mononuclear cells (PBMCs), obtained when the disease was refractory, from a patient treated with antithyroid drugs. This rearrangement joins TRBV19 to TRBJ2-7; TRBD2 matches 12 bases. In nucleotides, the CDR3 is TGTGCCAGTACCCCCCTAGCGGGGGGGCGTTACGAGCAGTACTTC. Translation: CASTPLAGGRYEQYF.